This T cell receptor beta chain was retrieved from a study of cytomegalovirus exposure and HLA in healthy donors. General study results and limits: Most CMV-associated TCR beta chains appeared HLA-restricted in a later analysis.

V lost 4 bases, J lost 6 bases, and 0 bases stayed unmatched. CDR1 and CDR2 from the germline V gene are SQVTM and ANQGSEA. The length of the CDR3 is 10 residues. In the case of this clone: Its target is unknown.

The PCR contained 60 Vbeta and 13 Jbeta primers. Per the authors' pipeline: The authors later counted 70 million to 85 million unique TCR beta chains, roughly 10 million of them shared. This table comes from immunoSEQ multiplex PCR, and its TCRdb copy is limited to in-frame clones, with some not included. That table furnishes V, J and clone size, whereas the DNA furnished D and trimming. The sample consists of more than 95,000 clones, 83% of them appearing once. The sequence was collected from a man aged 18 to 29 in good health and CMV-seronegative. The genes are TRBV29-1 and TRBJ2-7, with 7 bases fitting TRBD1. Sequenced material: PBMCs. CDR3 nucleotide sequence: TGCAGCGTTGGACAGGGCGAGCAGTACTTC. Translated, it gives CSVGQGEQYF.